These 12 T cell receptor beta chains came from one sample sequenced in a study of Ad26.COV2.S vaccination and SARS-CoV-2 variants. The protocol was immunoSEQ multiplex PCR, while the TCRdb copy is restricted to in-frame clones and leaves out a portion. Of 350,000 to 450,000 clones in the sample, 83% were seen once. Treatment indicated: 19 received Ad26.COV2.S at low or high dose, single or two shots; a few received placebo; per-sample allocation not given. Samples analyzed were those drawn on day 63 after the first vaccine or placebo injection. The source was peripheral blood, collected in a trial of Ad26.COV2.S vaccine versus placebo. The receptor set was obtained from a person between 18 and 59 years old who received the Ad26.COV2.S COVID-19 vaccine or a placebo.

The J gene is TRBJ2-2, the V gene TRBV29-1; the D call may be TRBD1 or TRBD2 (5 bases each). This CDR3 is built from 13 residues. The V gene lost 7 bases and the J gene lost 1 base, with 10 bases spanning the gap. The germline gives CDR1 SQVTM, CDR2 ANQGSEA. This chain's CDR3 is CSAGTVNTGELFF. CDR3 DNA sequence: TGCAGCGCGGGGACGGTGAACACCGGGGAGCTGTTTTTT.

The chain carries TRBV5-4 and TRBJ2-7; perhaps TRBD1 as D (6 bases). This CDR3 comprises 13 residues. CDR1 is SGHNT, CDR2 YYREEE, per germline (reference sequence). Trimming left V 4 bases short and J 7 bases short, with 15 bases between. The chain's CDR3 is CASSAGVSQEQYF. CDR3 sequence (DNA): TGTGCCAGCAGCGCAGGGGTTAGTCAAGAGCAGTACTTC.

CDR3 in amino acids: CASKELPQAFF. DNA of the CDR3: TGTGCCAGCAAGGAGCTTCCCCAAGCTTTCTTT. The chain recombines TRBV12-3 or TRBV12-4 with TRBJ1-1; D is uncertain. V gave up 7 bases and J gave up 9 bases, with 12 bases separating them. The CDR3 has 11 amino acids.

This clone is a singleton in its sample. The rearrangement joins TRBV6-5 to TRBJ1-1; D remains unclear. Germline CDR1 MNHEY, CDR2 SVGAGI. The CDR3 loop spans 13 amino acids. With 7 bases removed from V and 6 bases from J, the gap between germline ends came to 15 bases. CDR3 coding DNA: TGTGCCAGCACTATTCGAGTAGGTGCTGAAGCTTTCTTT. Translation gives CASTIRVGAEAFF.

The CDR3: CASSLDPRDPSSKAFF. CDR3 coding DNA: TGTGCCAGCAGCTTAGATCCGAGGGATCCGTCCTCGAAAGCTTTCTTT. The V call is TRBV11-2, the J call TRBJ1-1; no clear D. Germline V CDR1 and CDR2: SGHAT, FQNNGV. The CDR3 is made up of 16 amino acids. The ends were cut back, 0 bases at V and 9 bases at J, with 20 bases in the middle.

The chain recombines TRBV18 with TRBJ2-1, with D unclear. CDR3 length equals 16 residues. Germline V CDR1 and CDR2: KGHSH, LQKENI. Trimming left V 3 bases short and J 7 bases short, with 19 bases between. The CDR3 loop is CASSPKLGSGLNEQFF. DNA of the CDR3: TGTGCCAGCTCACCCAAATTGGGATCGGGTTTAAATGAGCAGTTCTTC.

The table lists this clone with a count of one. The CDR3 DNA sequence: TGTGCCAGCAGTTCAAGAGGGGGTTTGAGCAATCAGCCCCAGCATTTT. Residues: CASSSRGGLSNQPQHF. The chain employs TRBV27 and TRBJ1-5, with D perhaps TRBD1 (6 bases). Trimming removed 4 bases at V and 1 base at J, with 14 bases between. The CDR3 totals 16 residues. Germline V lookup: CDR1 MNHEY, CDR2 SMNVEV (reference sequence).

This sequence joins TRBV5-6 and TRBJ1-6; D is undetermined. CDR3 length equals 14 residues. Germline CDR1 and CDR2: SGHDT and YYEEEE. Trimming cost V 4 bases and J 11 bases, with 16 bases left between them. CDR3 in DNA: TGTGCCAGCAGCCCTGGACGGGCCGGGGCACCCCTCCACTTT. As protein: CASSPGRAGAPLHF.

CDR3 protein: CASSEAVQQGYGYTF. The CDR3, as DNA: TGTGCCAGCAGTGAAGCGGTCCAACAGGGCTATGGCTACACCTTC. This chain uses TRBV6-1 with TRBJ1-2; D possibly corresponds to TRBD1 (6 bases). The germline gives CDR1 MNHNS, CDR2 SASEGT. This CDR3 contains 15 residues. The V gene lost 0 bases and the J gene lost 4 bases, with 12 bases spanning the gap.

The chain links TRBV6-2 or TRBV6-3 to TRBJ1-1; 7 nucleotides match TRBD1. Germline CDR1 is MNHEY and CDR2 is SVGEGT. There are 16 residues in the CDR3. V shed 4 bases, J shed 3 bases, and the junction held 11 bases outside the gene matches. The CDR3 loop reads CASSSPTGRGDTEAFF. CDR3 in DNA: TGTGCCAGCAGTTCCCCGACAGGGAGAGGAGACACTGAAGCTTTCTTT.

The chain uses TRBV5-4 and TRBJ1-1; no firm D call. Germline V gene sequence: CDR1 SGHNT, CDR2 YYREEE (reference sequence). CDR3 size: 14 residues. V lost 6 bases, J lost 5 bases, and 17 bases lay in between. CDR3 in DNA: TGTGCCAGCACCCCCTCCGGCATCCGGACTGAAGCTTTCTTT. This gives the protein CASTPSGIRTEAFF.

The chain has TRBV5-1 and TRBJ2-1; 9 positions match TRBD2. The V gene end was trimmed by 0 bases and the J gene end by 6 bases; junction bases not matched to a gene: 4. Germline CDR1 and CDR2: SGHRS and YFSETQ. CDR3 length: 15 residues. The CDR3 nucleotides are TGCGCCAGCAGCTTGGGGCTAGCGGGGCTCAATGAGCAGTTCTTC. This gives the protein CASSLGLAGLNEQFF.